One and the same sample provided the 10 T cell receptor beta chains below, sequenced in a study of T cells in Graves' hyperthyroidism and ophthalmopathy. RNA transcripts were the template for amplifying TCR beta CDR3 regions. With the HTBI primer set, the TCR CDR3 went through a first round of RT-PCR. TCRdb redid the calling of the multiplex PCR reads with MiXCR, one entry per CDR3 protein. There are under 350,000 distinct CDR3 sequences in the sample; approximately 15% occur only once, and around 57% lies in the top ten. The sequenced material came from blood. The receptors come from a woman between 55 and 75 years old with Graves' ophthalmopathy.

This clonotype was seen at least ten times. V gene TRBV3-1 combines with J gene TRBJ1-1; possibly TRBD1 for D (5 bases). Germline V lookup: CDR1 LGHDT, CDR2 YNNKEL (reference sequence). This CDR3 spans 15 amino acids. V was trimmed by 1 base and J by 7 bases, leaving 16 bases between them. The DNA for the CDR3 is TGTGCCAGCAGCCAAGGATTGGGGCAGGATTATGAAGCTTTCTTT. Its protein product is CASSQGLGQDYEAFF.

This clonotype was counted between two and nine times. The chain employs TRBV19 and TRBJ2-7; 9 bases agree with TRBD1. Germline lookup yields CDR1 LNHDA and CDR2 SQIVND (reference sequence). With V trimmed by 4 bases and J by 5 bases, 12 bases remained unmatched. This CDR3 region has 16 residues. CDR3 coding DNA: TGTGCCAGTAGTAAATTAGGACAGGGGTTTTCAGACGAGCAGTACTTC. This codes for CASSKLGQGFSDEQYF.

This clonotype has at least ten counts. CDR3 region: CASSVKQGSRQFF. The CDR3 coding sequence is TGCGCCAGCAGCGTCAAACAGGGTAGCCGACAGTTCTTC. The gene calls are TRBV5-1 and TRBJ2-1, with D possibly matching TRBD1 (6 bases). The V and J ends lost 4 bases and 13 bases respectively, with 18 bases between them. The CDR3 covers 13 residues. The germline gives CDR1 SGHRS, CDR2 YFSETQ.

The table lists this clonotype with many counts. The chain couples TRBV3-1 to TRBJ2-7; D ambiguous. This CDR3 region has 12 residues. The germline CDR1 and CDR2 sequences are LGHDT and YNNKEL (reference sequence). Trimming shortened V by 2 bases and J by 3 bases, and 5 bases separated the two germline ends. The CDR3 nucleotides read TGTGCCAGCAGCCAATCTTACTACGAGCAGTACTTC. Translating it yields CASSQSYYEQYF.

This clonotype was seen at least ten times. The chain recombines TRBV12-3 or TRBV12-4 with TRBJ2-5; possibly TRBD1 or TRBD2 for D (5 bases each). The CDR3 extends over 17 amino acids. Trimming cost V 4 bases and J 7 bases, with 25 bases left between them. CDR3: CASSSYSRDPGLRTQYF. The CDR3 DNA follows: TGTGCCAGCAGTTCCTACAGTCGGGACCCCGGATTAAGGACCCAGTACTTC.

A few counts support this clonotype. This chain links TRBV6-1 with TRBJ1-5, with 9 positions matching TRBD1. V lost 6 bases, J lost 7 bases, and 10 bases stayed unmatched. Per the germline V gene, CDR1 is MNHNS and CDR2 is SASEGT. This CDR3 spans 15 amino acids. The CDR3 nucleotides read TGTGCCAGCAGCGCAGGGACAGGGTACGGCCAGCCCCAGCATTTT. This codes for CASSAGTGYGQPQHF.

This clonotype has only a few counts. This CDR3 is CASSQDPGGTGELFF. The CDR3, as DNA: TGCGCCAGCAGCCAAGATCCGGGTGGCACCGGGGAGCTGTTTTTT. The rearrangement uses TRBV4-3 and TRBJ2-2; D ambiguous. The CDR3 totals 15 residues. The V end was cut by 0 bases, the J end by 4 bases, with 9 bases between. From germline, CDR1 is LGHNA and CDR2 YSLEER.

The sample holds many counts of this clonotype. The rearrangement joins TRBV7-9 to TRBJ1-6; 7 nucleotides align to TRBD1. V lost 5 bases to trimming and J lost 13 bases; unmatched junction nucleotides: 14. CDR1 is SEHNR, CDR2 FQNEAQ, per germline (reference sequence). The CDR3 contains 15 residues. Here the CDR3 reads CASSLSRAGGDPLHF. The CDR3 DNA sequence: TGTGCCAGCAGCCTCTCCCGGGCAGGGGGTGACCCCCTCCACTTT.

The rearrangement uses TRBV12-3 or TRBV12-4 and TRBJ2-2; a possible D gene is TRBD2 (7 bases). The CDR3 runs 14 residues. V was shortened by 7 bases and J by 4 bases, with 13 bases between the two germline ends. CDR3 in amino acids: CASTLGGRTGELFF. CDR3 in DNA: TGTGCCAGCACCTTGGGGGGGCGCACCGGGGAGCTGTTTTTT.

V usage is TRBV19 and J usage is TRBJ2-4; 12 bases map to TRBD2. Germline CDR1 reads LNHDA; CDR2 reads SQIVND (reference sequence). V dropped 6 bases and J dropped 0; count of bases not matched to a gene: 3. The CDR3 consists of 16 residues. As DNA, the CDR3 is TGTGCCAGTAGAGGACTAGCGGGGTTAGCCAAAAACATTCAGTACTTC. Translation: CASRGLAGLAKNIQYF.